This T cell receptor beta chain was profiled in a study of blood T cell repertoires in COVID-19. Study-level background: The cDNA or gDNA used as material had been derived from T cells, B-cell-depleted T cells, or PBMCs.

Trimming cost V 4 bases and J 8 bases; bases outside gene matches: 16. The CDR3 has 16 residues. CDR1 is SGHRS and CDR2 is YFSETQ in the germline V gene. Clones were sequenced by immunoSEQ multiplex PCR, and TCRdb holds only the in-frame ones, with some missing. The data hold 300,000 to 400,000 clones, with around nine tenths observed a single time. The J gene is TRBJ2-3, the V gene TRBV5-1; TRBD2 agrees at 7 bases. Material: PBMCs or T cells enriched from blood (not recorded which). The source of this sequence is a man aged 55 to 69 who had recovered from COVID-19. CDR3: CASSPTLAVGVGTQYF. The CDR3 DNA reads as TGCGCCAGCAGCCCAACTCTAGCGGTGGGCGTCGGTACGCAGTATTTT.